The rows below give T cell receptor beta chains drawn from one sample of a study of blood T cell repertoires in COVID-19. Using immunoSEQ multiplex PCR, the repertoire was profiled, and TCRdb retains in-frame clones only, with some absent. This sample has 440,000 or so clones; about 89% occur once, and the top ten carry about 1.4%. The specimen sequenced was peripheral blood. These receptors were taken from a woman aged 35 to 49 with COVID-19, enrolled during active disease. Each CDR3 is given with its conserved first and last residue. A D gene is named only where the DNA matches it firmly. A clone size is listed for some rows: how often the clone was seen (once, few, many), or a class if it is expanded.

clone_size j_call v_call d_call cdr3_nt cdr3_aa
. TRBJ2-7 TRBV14 TRBD1 TGTGCCAGCAGCCATAGGACAGGTCCCTACGAGCAGTACTTC CASSHRTGPYEQYF
. TRBJ1-4 TRBV4-3 TRBD1 TGCGCCAGCAGCCAAGGACCGGGACAGGGGAATGAAAAACTGTTTTTT CASSQGPGQGNEKLFF
. TRBJ1-2 TRBV29-1 . TGCAGCGTGAATGCTGGGCAGCTTTATGGCTACACCTTC CSVNAGQLYGYTF
. TRBJ2-2 TRBV6-4 . TGTGCCAGCAGTACGGACACGTCGAACACCGGGGAGCTGTTTTTT CASSTDTSNTGELFF
. TRBJ2-7 TRBV10-3 TRBD2 TGTGCCATCAGTGAGTCGAAGGCTAGCGGGGCGTCCTACGAGCAGTACTTC CAISESKASGASYEQYF
. TRBJ1-1 TRBV21-1 . TGTGCCAGCAGCAAGCCACCGGGGAACACTGAAGCTTTCTTT CASSKPPGNTEAFF
. TRBJ2-7 TRBV10-2 TRBD2 TGCGCCAGCAGTGTCCTAGCGGGGGGGCAAATTAACTCCTACGAGCAGTACTTC CASSVLAGGQINSYEQYF
. TRBJ1-2 TRBV15 . TGTGCCACCAGCAGAGGTGCCACAGGAAACTATGGCTACACCTTC CATSRGATGNYGYTF
. TRBJ2-3 TRBV29-1 . TGCAGCGGGGTTAGGGGGTTCACAGATACGCAGTATTTT CSGVRGFTDTQYF
. TRBJ2-3 TRBV9 . TGTGCCAGCAGCCCATGGAGGACAGATACGCAGTATTTT CASSPWRTDTQYF
. TRBJ1-5 TRBV6-2/TRBV6-3 . TGTGCCAGCAGTTCACGACTCAATCAGCCCCAGCATTTT CASSSRLNQPQHF
once TRBJ1-4 TRBV5-1 TRBD1 TGCGCCAGCAGCTTGGTCCCGGGACAGAATGAAAAACTGTTTTTT CASSLVPGQNEKLFF
once TRBJ2-7 TRBV5-1 TRBD1 TGCGCCAGCAGCAGGGGACAGGGCTCCTACGAGCAGTACTTC CASSRGQGSYEQYF
. TRBJ2-6 TRBV19 . TGTGCCAGTACCTCCCCAGGGGCCGGGGCCAACGTCCTGACTTTC CASTSPGAGANVLTF
. TRBJ2-7 TRBV4-3 TRBD1 TGCGCCAGCAGCTTACGCGGGGACAGGGCTCCCGAGCAGTACTTC CASSLRGDRAPEQYF
. TRBJ1-6 TRBV28 . TGTGCCAGCAAAAGCCCGGGAGGGCGTTCACCCCTCCACTTT CASKSPGGRSPLHF
. TRBJ1-1 TRBV11-1 TRBD1 TGTGCCAGCAGCTTGAGGGACAGGGGAAACACTGAAGCTTTCTTT CASSLRDRGNTEAFF
. TRBJ1-5 TRBV6-5 . TGTGCCAGCAGACCCGGACTGAGCAATCAGCCCCAGCATTTT CASRPGLSNQPQHF
. TRBJ1-5 TRBV19 TRBD1 TGTGCCAGTAGCGGGACAGTGAGTCAGCCCCAGCATTTT CASSGTVSQPQHF
. TRBJ1-2 TRBV4-3 . TGCGCCAGCAGCCAAGATCTGGTTACAACTAACTATGGCTACACCTTC CASSQDLVTTNYGYTF
. TRBJ1-2 TRBV27 TRBD1 TGTGCCAGCAGTCCTACAGGGGGGAGTGCTGGCTACACCTTC CASSPTGGSAGYTF
once TRBJ1-5 TRBV21-1 . TGTGCCAGCGGTATAAACCGCGGACAGGGGGCAGGGCAGCCCCAGCATTTT CASGINRGQGAGQPQHF
. TRBJ2-7 TRBV11-2 . TGTGCCAGCAGCTTACGGTCGGCGGGATCCTACGAGCAGTACTTC CASSLRSAGSYEQYF
few TRBJ2-7 TRBV5-1 . TGCGCCAGGACAGCCTACGAGCAGTACTTC CARTAYEQYF
. TRBJ1-1 TRBV7-8 . TGTGCCAGCAGCAAGGCACAGGGGAACACTGAAGCTTTCTTT CASSKAQGNTEAFF
. TRBJ1-1 TRBV6-5 . TGTGCCAGCAGTTACGGCAGGGCGAACACTGAAGCTTTCTTT CASSYGRANTEAFF
. TRBJ1-4 TRBV15 . TGTGCCACCAGCAGGGGGGACGTGGGGACTGGAGAAAAACTGTTTTTT CATSRGDVGTGEKLFF
once TRBJ1-4 TRBV25-1 TRBD1 TGTGCCAGCAGTAGGGACAGCCATGAAAAACTGTTTTTT CASSRDSHEKLFF
few TRBJ2-1 TRBV24-1 . TGTGCCACCAGTGATTCCGGGGTCGCCTACAATGAGCAGTTCTTC CATSDSGVAYNEQFF
. TRBJ1-2 TRBV12-5 . TGTGCTAGTGGTTTGGTACAGGAGATAAACTATGGCTACACCTTC CASGLVQEINYGYTF
once TRBJ2-7 TRBV15 TRBD1 TGTGCCACCAGCAGAGTAGTAGGCCCCGGGACAGGGGCCTACGAGCAGTACTTC CATSRVVGPGTGAYEQYF
. TRBJ1-3 TRBV7-2 TRBD1 TGTGCCAGCAGCCGGGACAGAGGAAACACCATATATTTT CASSRDRGNTIYF
. TRBJ1-1 TRBV19 TRBD1 TGTGCCAGTAGTATTGCAAGGGGGCGGACTGAAGCTTTCTTT CASSIARGRTEAFF
. TRBJ1-2 TRBV2 . TGTGCCAGCAGTGAAATCCCCCAGGGTTCACAGGGCTACACCTTC CASSEIPQGSQGYTF
. TRBJ1-1 TRBV28 . TGTGCCAGCAGTCCTCATCGGACTTTAGTTAACACTGAAGCTTTCTTT CASSPHRTLVNTEAFF
. TRBJ1-1 TRBV18 TRBD1 TGTGCCAGCTCATCCGGGACAGGGGGCCCGAACACTGAAGCTTTCTTT CASSSGTGGPNTEAFF
once TRBJ2-2 TRBV2 . TGTGCCAGCAGTTACTCAGGGGAGCTGTTTTTT CASSYSGELFF
. TRBJ2-7 TRBV3-1/TRBV3-2 . TGTGCCAGCAGCCTTACTCCTAACTACGAGCAGTACTTC CASSLTPNYEQYF
. TRBJ1-5 TRBV28 TRBD1 TGTGCCAGCAGTAGACCCGGGACAGGCTATCAGCCCCAGCATTTT CASSRPGTGYQPQHF
. TRBJ2-5 TRBV30 TRBD2 TGTGCCTGGAGTGTATCGGAGGGAGGGCCGAAGGGGACCCAGTACTTC CAWSVSEGGPKGTQYF
. TRBJ2-2 TRBV19 TRBD2 TGTGCCAGTAGTTCCCCCCTGGCTAGCGGGAGTGGGTACGGGGAGCTGTTTTTT CASSSPLASGSGYGELFF
. TRBJ1-6 TRBV5-8 TRBD1 TGTGCCAGCAGCGATGACAGGGGAAATAATTCACCCCTCCACTTT CASSDDRGNNSPLHF
once TRBJ1-2 TRBV28 . TGTGCCAGCAGCCCTAGGAACCTTCCTCATAACTATGGCTACACCTTC CASSPRNLPHNYGYTF
. TRBJ1-5 TRBV25-1 . TGTGCCAGCAGTGAACAGGGGAACGAAGGTCAGCCCCAGCATTTT CASSEQGNEGQPQHF
. TRBJ1-1 TRBV7-9 . TGTGCCAGCAGCACATCGGACACCGTGAACACTGAAGCTTTCTTT CASSTSDTVNTEAFF
. TRBJ2-5 TRBV6-2/TRBV6-3 TRBD2 TGTGCCAGCAGTTCATTGCGGGAGCGCCGGGAGGGAGAGACCCAGTACTTC CASSSLRERREGETQYF
. TRBJ1-1 TRBV7-9 . TGTGCCAGCAGCTTGACGGGAGAAGCTTTCTTT CASSLTGEAFF
. TRBJ2-1 TRBV28 TRBD2 TGTGCCAGCAACCTCCTCCCTAGCGGGAGAAATGAGCAGTTCTTC CASNLLPSGRNEQFF
. TRBJ2-2 TRBV5-1 . TGCGCCAGCAGCTTGGCCCAAACAGCCCAAGAGCTGTTTTTT CASSLAQTAQELFF
. TRBJ1-2 TRBV19 . TGTGCCAGTAGAATCCTTACAGATAACTATGGCTACACCTTC CASRILTDNYGYTF
. TRBJ2-5 TRBV5-4 . TGTGCCAGCAGCGGGACAATCCAAGAGACCCAGTACTTC CASSGTIQETQYF
. TRBJ2-5 TRBV19 TRBD1 TGTGCCAGTAGTGGACCGGGACAGGGGGATGAGACCCAGTACTTC CASSGPGQGDETQYF
. TRBJ1-5 TRBV5-8 . TGTGCCAGCAGCTCGGACAGTCCCAATCAGCCCCAGCATTTT CASSSDSPNQPQHF
. TRBJ2-5 TRBV19 TRBD2 TGTGCCAGTAGTTTGACTAGCGGGGACCAAGAGACCCAGTACTTC CASSLTSGDQETQYF